Listed below are T cell receptor beta chains from one sample, sequenced in a study of shared clonotypes between healthy human individuals. TCRdb's table, derived via immunoSEQ multiplex PCR, lists solely in-frame clones and lacks some. The table lists around 2.5 million clones, roughly 93% of them singletons. Material: naive CD4+ T cells from PBMCs. These receptor sequences come from a man between 18 and 35 years old in good health. Some clones in this sample may be carry-over from other donors' samples. The CDR3 runs from the conserved cysteine through the conserved F or W. Fields, in order: clone size, D gene, V gene, J gene, CDR3 protein, CDR3 DNA. The D gene is left open where the match is weak. Part of the rows lack a size; the others show once, few, many or a class for expanded clones.

size: -; D: -; V: TRBV6-5; J: TRBJ2-1; CDR3: CASSSYYNEQFF; DNA: TGTGCCAGCAGTTCATACTACAATGAGCAGTTCTTC
size: few; D: TRBD1; V: TRBV7-8; J: TRBJ1-5; CDR3: CASSIDRGPTDNQPQHF; DNA: TGTGCCAGCAGCATCGACAGGGGGCCGACGGACAATCAGCCCCAGCATTTT
size: -; D: -; V: TRBV7-9; J: TRBJ1-4; CDR3: CASSFPEGGTNEKLFF; DNA: TGTGCCAGCAGCTTCCCCGAGGGGGGTACTAATGAAAAACTGTTTTTT
size: -; D: -; V: TRBV10-1; J: TRBJ2-1; CDR3: CASREGLRDEQFF; DNA: TGCGCCAGCAGGGAGGGACTTCGGGATGAGCAGTTCTTC
size: -; D: -; V: TRBV6-5; J: TRBJ1-2; CDR3: CASSYIGKYGYTF; DNA: TGTGCCAGCAGTTACATTGGGAAGTATGGCTACACCTTC
size: once; D: -; V: TRBV7-2; J: TRBJ2-5; CDR3: CASSRGFQETQYF; DNA: TGTGCCAGCAGCCGAGGGTTTCAAGAGACCCAGTACTTC
size: once; D: TRBD1; V: TRBV28; J: TRBJ2-3; CDR3: CASSRTGTERDTQYF; DNA: TGTGCCAGCAGCCGGACAGGGACGGAAAGAGATACGCAGTATTTT
size: -; D: -; V: TRBV6-5; J: TRBJ1-2; CDR3: CASSYSRLTYGYTF; DNA: TGTGCCAGCAGTTACTCAAGGTTAACCTATGGCTACACCTTC
size: -; D: TRBD1; V: TRBV5-4; J: TRBJ1-6; CDR3: CASSRDRDNSPLHF; DNA: TGTGCCAGCAGCCGGGACAGAGATAATTCACCCCTCCACTTT
size: once; D: TRBD1; V: TRBV5-4; J: TRBJ2-1; CDR3: CASSQPGQWHFF; DNA: TGTGCCAGCAGCCAGCCGGGACAGTGGCATTTCTTC
size: -; D: TRBD1; V: TRBV7-9; J: TRBJ2-2; CDR3: CASSFQRTGITGELFF; DNA: TGTGCCAGCAGCTTTCAAAGGACAGGGATCACCGGGGAGCTGTTTTTT
size: -; D: -; V: TRBV5-1; J: TRBJ1-1; CDR3: CASSLFPESDNTEAFF; DNA: TGCGCCAGCAGCTTGTTTCCAGAGTCCGACAACACTGAAGCTTTCTTT
size: -; D: -; V: TRBV28; J: TRBJ1-1; CDR3: CASSLFGQIANTEAFF; DNA: TGTGCCAGCAGTTTATTTGGACAGATTGCGAACACTGAAGCTTTCTTT
size: -; D: -; V: TRBV28; J: TRBJ1-1; CDR3: CASSLDALNTEAFF; DNA: TGTGCCAGCAGTCTCGACGCCTTGAACACTGAAGCTTTCTTT
size: -; D: -; V: TRBV6-5; J: TRBJ2-5; CDR3: CASSLNRVQETQYF; DNA: TGTGCCAGCAGCTTAAACAGGGTTCAAGAGACCCAGTACTTC
size: -; D: -; V: TRBV28; J: TRBJ2-7; CDR3: CASSLPVREQYF; DNA: TGTGCCAGCAGTTTACCTGTCCGCGAGCAGTACTTC
size: -; D: TRBD2; V: TRBV5-1; J: TRBJ2-1; CDR3: CASSLDPSGTINEQFF; DNA: TGCGCCAGCAGCTTGGACCCTAGCGGGACCATCAATGAGCAGTTCTTC
size: -; D: -; V: TRBV6-1; J: TRBJ2-7; CDR3: CASSSAPGQYF; DNA: TGTGCCAGCAGCTCAGCGCCGGGGCAGTACTTC
size: -; D: -; V: TRBV5-1; J: TRBJ2-1; CDR3: CASSQGQSGNEQFF; DNA: TGCGCCAGCAGCCAAGGACAGTCTGGGAATGAGCAGTTCTTC
size: -; D: TRBD1; V: TRBV28; J: TRBJ1-6; CDR3: CASSKPGTGNYNSPLHF; DNA: TGTGCCAGCAGTAAACCCGGGACAGGGAACTATAATTCACCCCTCCACTTT
size: -; D: -; V: TRBV21-1; J: TRBJ2-7; CDR3: CASSKPYEQYF; DNA: TGTGCCAGCAGCAAACCCTACGAGCAGTACTTC
size: -; D: TRBD2; V: TRBV11-3; J: TRBJ2-7; CDR3: CASSPSGSYEQYF; DNA: TGTGCCAGCAGCCCGAGCGGGAGTTACGAGCAGTACTTC
size: once; D: TRBD1; V: TRBV4-1; J: TRBJ1-6; CDR3: CASSRSRQGSSYNSPLHF; DNA: TGCGCCAGCAGCCGATCCCGACAGGGTAGTTCCTATAATTCACCCCTCCACTTT
size: -; D: TRBD2; V: TRBV6-5; J: TRBJ2-1; CDR3: CASRHGLAGSWFF; DNA: TGTGCCAGCAGACACGGACTAGCGGGATCGTGGTTCTTC
size: -; D: -; V: TRBV5-8; J: TRBJ1-1; CDR3: CASRSGLTLGDTEAFF; DNA: TGTGCCAGCAGATCAGGTCTTACCCTTGGGGACACTGAAGCTTTCTTT
size: -; D: -; V: TRBV5-6; J: TRBJ2-3; CDR3: CASTVHATDTQYF; DNA: TGTGCCAGCACCGTACACGCCACAGATACGCAGTATTTT
size: -; D: -; V: TRBV19; J: TRBJ2-7; CDR3: CASSIGGFGFSGTYEQYF; DNA: TGTGCCAGTAGTATAGGAGGGTTTGGTTTTTCAGGGACCTACGAGCAGTACTTC
size: once; D: -; V: TRBV7-9; J: TRBJ1-4; CDR3: CASSSRTTTNEKLFF; DNA: TGTGCCAGCAGCTCCAGGACAACAACTAATGAAAAACTGTTTTTT
size: -; D: TRBD1; V: TRBV7-2; J: TRBJ1-1; CDR3: CASSATGTDNTEAFF; DNA: TGTGCCAGCAGCGCGACCGGGACAGATAACACTGAAGCTTTCTTT
size: -; D: -; V: TRBV7-3; J: TRBJ2-3; CDR3: CASSPAEGGTDTQYF; DNA: TGTGCCAGCAGCCCCGCGGAAGGCGGCACAGATACGCAGTATTTT
size: few; D: -; V: TRBV5-1; J: TRBJ1-1; CDR3: CASSLTPSTEAFF; DNA: TGCGCCAGCAGCCTAACACCGAGCACTGAAGCTTTCTTT
size: -; D: -; V: TRBV5-6; J: TRBJ2-6; CDR3: CASSLGTGSGANVLTF; DNA: TGTGCCAGCAGCTTGGGAACAGGGAGTGGGGCCAACGTCCTGACTTTC
size: -; D: -; V: TRBV7-8; J: TRBJ1-3; CDR3: CASSLVWQRDSGNTIYF; DNA: TGTGCCAGCAGCTTAGTGTGGCAGAGAGACTCTGGAAACACCATATATTTT
size: -; D: -; V: TRBV6-1; J: TRBJ1-1; CDR3: CASTAGGLLAFF; DNA: TGTGCCAGCACCGCGGGGGGACTCCTAGCTTTCTTT
size: -; D: TRBD2; V: TRBV7-2; J: TRBJ2-7; CDR3: CASSPSTGLATLYEQYF; DNA: TGTGCCAGCAGCCCTAGCACGGGACTAGCGACCCTCTACGAGCAGTACTTC
size: -; D: -; V: TRBV6-1; J: TRBJ2-7; CDR3: CASSEAWTIPYEQYF; DNA: TGTGCCAGCAGTGAAGCATGGACTATCCCCTACGAGCAGTACTTC
size: -; D: -; V: TRBV19; J: TRBJ2-6; CDR3: CASSNRGSGANVLTF; DNA: TGTGCCAGTAGTAATAGGGGCTCTGGGGCCAACGTCCTGACTTTC
size: -; D: TRBD2; V: TRBV5-4; J: TRBJ2-3; CDR3: CASSFGLAHTDTQYF; DNA: TGTGCCAGCAGCTTCGGACTAGCGCACACAGATACGCAGTATTTT
size: -; D: -; V: TRBV6-5; J: TRBJ2-1; CDR3: CASSYKGETNEQFF; DNA: TGTGCCAGCAGTTACAAGGGTGAAACGAATGAGCAGTTCTTC
size: -; D: -; V: TRBV11-2; J: TRBJ2-3; CDR3: CASTQSRLLDTQYF; DNA: TGTGCCAGCACCCAATCTAGGCTCTTGGATACGCAGTATTTT
size: -; D: TRBD2; V: TRBV7-9; J: TRBJ2-1; CDR3: CASTLGVAGNEQFF; DNA: TGTGCCAGCACCCTGGGGGTAGCGGGGAATGAGCAGTTCTTC
size: -; D: -; V: TRBV25-1; J: TRBJ2-2; CDR3: CASGNTGELFF; DNA: TGTGCCAGCGGGAACACCGGGGAGCTGTTTTTT
size: -; D: -; V: TRBV11-1; J: TRBJ2-7; CDR3: CASSLGGQGHYEQYF; DNA: TGTGCCAGCAGCCTGGGTGGGCAGGGTCACTACGAGCAGTACTTC
size: -; D: TRBD2; V: TRBV5-1; J: TRBJ2-7; CDR3: CASSQTFSGRADEQYF; DNA: TGCGCCAGCAGCCAGACCTTCAGCGGGAGGGCCGACGAGCAGTACTTC
size: -; D: TRBD1; V: TRBV7-2; J: TRBJ2-6; CDR3: CASSLTGGAGANVLTF; DNA: TGTGCCAGCAGCTTGACAGGGGGCGCTGGGGCCAACGTCCTGACTTTC
size: -; D: -; V: TRBV25-1; J: TRBJ1-3; CDR3: CASSVLGGNTIYF; DNA: TGTGCCAGCAGTGTCCTAGGAGGAAACACCATATATTTT
size: -; D: -; V: TRBV4-3; J: TRBJ1-5; CDR3: CASSQDRVGLYSNQPQHF; DNA: TGCGCCAGCAGCCAAGATAGGGTTGGCCTGTATAGCAATCAGCCCCAGCATTTT
size: -; D: -; V: TRBV5-1; J: TRBJ2-3; CDR3: CASSLRPAPDTQYF; DNA: TGCGCCAGCAGCCTCCGACCGGCCCCAGATACGCAGTATTTT
size: once; D: -; V: TRBV29-1; J: TRBJ1-4; CDR3: CSAYGVNEKLFF; DNA: TGCTCAGCGTACGGAGTAAATGAAAAACTGTTTTTT
size: -; D: -; V: TRBV29-1; J: TRBJ2-5; CDR3: CSVGSQFGETQYF; DNA: TGCAGCGTTGGTAGCCAGTTCGGGGAGACCCAGTACTTC
size: -; D: TRBD1; V: TRBV9; J: TRBJ1-5; CDR3: CASSPGTGGNNQPQHF; DNA: TGTGCCAGCAGCCCCGGGACAGGGGGCAACAATCAGCCCCAGCATTTT
size: once; D: TRBD2; V: TRBV2; J: TRBJ2-7; CDR3: CASRTLGLEGSEQYF; DNA: TGTGCCAGCAGGACCCTGGGACTAGAAGGTTCCGAGCAGTACTTC
size: once; D: TRBD2; V: TRBV28; J: TRBJ2-5; CDR3: CASSLVVAGGPLKETQYF; DNA: TGTGCCAGCAGTTTAGTCGTAGCGGGAGGGCCATTAAAAGAGACCCAGTACTTC
size: -; D: TRBD2; V: TRBV28; J: TRBJ2-5; CDR3: CASSQLAGVETQYF; DNA: TGTGCCAGCAGCCAACTAGCGGGAGTTGAGACCCAGTACTTC